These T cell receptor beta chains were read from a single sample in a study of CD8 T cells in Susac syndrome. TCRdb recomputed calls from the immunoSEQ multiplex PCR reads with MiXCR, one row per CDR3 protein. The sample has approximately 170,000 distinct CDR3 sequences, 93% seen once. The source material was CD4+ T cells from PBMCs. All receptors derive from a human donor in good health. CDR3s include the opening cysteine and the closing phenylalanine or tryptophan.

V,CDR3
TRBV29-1,CSTLPQGTYGYTF
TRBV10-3,CAISPGQNTQYF
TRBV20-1,CSALGGGDQPQHF
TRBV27,CASSLLGAGSSYEQYF
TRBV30,CAWSVWVDSYEQYF
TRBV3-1,CASTTTGDGNTIYF
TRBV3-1,CASSPAPGGVETQYF
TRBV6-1,CASSEYLGRRYSYEQYF
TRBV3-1,CASTRGPTSYEQYF
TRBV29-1,CSVAQGADEQYF
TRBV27,CASSLAATGRTEAFF
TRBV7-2,CASSLAITYEQYF
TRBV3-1,CASSQGNEQYF
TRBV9,CASSGFTAGSYNSPLHF
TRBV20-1,CSAIPLELAGVETQYF
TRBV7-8,CASSAGTGGIDTQYF
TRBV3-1,CASSRSGGLNIQYF
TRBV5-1,CASSLLTRQFF
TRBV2,CASNGLAGEYTGELFF
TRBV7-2,CASSLAQTGTEAFF
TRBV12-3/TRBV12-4,CASRSQGRMNTQYF
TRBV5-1,CASSLVEDNPETQYF
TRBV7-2,CASSLAARQGNGYTF
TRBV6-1,CASSDRAGGVWYTEAFF
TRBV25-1,CASSDGTASNQPQHF
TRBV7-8,CASTLREGRTDTQYF
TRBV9,CASSPGQGSIWAEAFF
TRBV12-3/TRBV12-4,CASSLRVLAQPQHF
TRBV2,CASRVGENTGELFF
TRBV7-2,CASSLGTGLPEAFF
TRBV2,CASKSEGIEKLFF
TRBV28,CASRRTMNTEAFF
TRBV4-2,CASSPGVLAGNTIYF
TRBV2,CASRGQSVNSPLHF